Presented here are 27 T cell receptor beta chains from one specimen sequenced in a study of T cells in narcolepsy. Measured with immunoSEQ multiplex PCR; TCRdb has only the in-frame clones, and not every one. The data hold under 35,000 clones, with approximately 85% observed a single time. The sample comprised CD45RA- memory CD4+ T cells from PBMCs. These receptors all come from a human donor with narcolepsy.

This clone has only one observation. This sequence joins TRBV5-4 and TRBJ2-7; tentatively, D is TRBD2 (5 bases). This CDR3 comprises 15 residues. CDR1 and CDR2 (germline): SGHNT, YYREEE (reference sequence). With 3 bases removed from V and 5 bases from J, the gap between germline ends came to 18 bases. CDR3 in amino acids: CASSSSRDYSNEQYF. The CDR3 nucleotides read TGTGCCAGCAGCTCCTCCCGGGATTATAGTAACGAGCAGTACTTC.

The CDR3 sequence: CASSPRQGDQETQYF. As DNA, the CDR3 is TGTGCCAGCTCGCCGCGACAGGGGGACCAAGAGACCCAGTACTTC. The rearrangement links TRBV18 to TRBJ2-5, with 9 bases matching TRBD1. The V gene end was trimmed by 6 bases and the J gene end by 0 bases; junction bases not matched to a gene: 5. The germline V gene has CDR1 KGHSH and CDR2 LQKENI. This CDR3 has 15 residues.

This clone was picked up a small number of times. This rearrangement joins TRBV6-1 to TRBJ2-7, with D possibly being TRBD1 or TRBD2 (5 bases each). The germline gives CDR1 MNHNS, CDR2 SASEGT. The ends were cut back, 7 bases at V and 6 bases at J, with 10 bases in the middle. The CDR3 totals 11 residues. The CDR3 sequence is CASKQGAEQYF. In DNA form, the CDR3 reads TGTGCCAGCAAGCAGGGAGCCGAGCAGTACTTC.

The CDR3 nucleotides read TGTGCCAGCACTACAGCCGGGACTGTTAACACCGGGGAGCTGTTTTTT. Translating it yields CASTTAGTVNTGELFF. The V call is TRBV28, the J call TRBJ2-2, with TRBD2 as a possible D gene (6 bases). Germline CDR1 MDHEN, CDR2 SYDVKM. V lost 7 bases and J 2 bases, leaving 17 bases between the germline ends. The CDR3 contains 16 residues.

This clone was seen a single time. The chain uses TRBV9 and TRBJ1-6; tentative D call: TRBD1 (6 bases). Germline assignment: CDR1 SGDLS and CDR2 YYNGEE. The CDR3 covers 15 residues. V lost 3 bases and J 8 bases, leaving 15 bases between the germline ends. Here the CDR3 reads CASSASGHSDSPLHF. In DNA, the CDR3 is TGTGCCAGCAGCGCCTCGGGACATTCGGATTCACCCCTCCACTTT.

The gene calls are TRBV6-6 and TRBJ2-2; D possibly matches TRBD1 or TRBD2 (5 bases each). The V gene's germline CDR1 is MNHNY and CDR2 SVGAGI (reference sequence). The CDR3 extends over 15 amino acids. V was clipped by 5 bases and J by 7 bases, with 17 bases between them. The CDR3, as DNA: TGTGCCAGCAGTAATGGGGGAAGGGTAATCGGGGAGCTGTTTTTT. Its translation: CASSNGGRVIGELFF.

The chain couples TRBV7-7 to TRBJ2-7; the match to TRBD1 covers 7 bases. CDR3 length: 14 amino acids. In germline, CDR1 is SSHAT, CDR2 FNYEAQ (reference sequence). Unmatched junction bases numbered 9, after V lost 5 bases and J lost 5 bases. CDR3: CASSPGTALDEQYF. For the CDR3, the DNA is TGTGCCAGCAGCCCCGGGACAGCCCTGGACGAGCAGTACTTC.

V and J are TRBV7-6 and TRBJ2-5; D is perhaps TRBD2 (5 bases). Germline values: CDR1 SGHVS, CDR2 FNYEAQ. CDR3 length equals 14 residues. Trimming took 5 bases from V and 4 from J, leaving 14 bases between them. CDR3 region: CASSLAGTLETQYF. The DNA for the CDR3 is TGTGCCAGCAGCCTGGCGGGTACCTTAGAGACCCAGTACTTC.

The J gene is TRBJ1-2, the V gene TRBV2; no reliable D call. V lost 6 bases, J lost 1 base, and 12 bases lay in between. Germline values: CDR1 SNHLY, CDR2 FYNNEI. The CDR3 loop spans 14 amino acids. This CDR3 reads CASRTSGRNYGYTF. The DNA for the CDR3 is TGTGCCAGCAGGACCTCAGGTCGTAACTATGGCTACACCTTC.

V usage is TRBV19 and J usage is TRBJ2-3, with 8 nucleotides matching TRBD1. J gave up 0 bases and V 9 bases, and 17 bases lay outside the gene matches. The germline gives CDR1 LNHDA, CDR2 SQIVND (reference sequence). The CDR3 totals 18 residues. As DNA, the CDR3 is TGTGCCAGCACCGGCGGACAGGGAGGCCATCCTAGCACAGATACGCAGTATTTT. This gives the protein CASTGGQGGHPSTDTQYF.

The chain is built from TRBV11-1 and TRBJ2-3, with D possibly matching TRBD1 (5 bases). The V gene lost 6 bases and the J gene lost 5 bases, with 24 bases spanning the gap. This CDR3 is 17 amino acids long. CDR1 is SGHAT and CDR2 is FQDESV in the germline V gene (reference sequence). CDR3 residues: CASRHRLGRGRLDTQYF. CDR3 nucleotide sequence: TGTGCCAGCAGGCACCGGCTAGGAAGGGGTCGATTAGATACGCAGTATTTT.

The J gene is TRBJ1-2, the V gene TRBV4-3; 9 nucleotides match TRBD1. J gave up 7 bases and V 0 bases, and 6 bases lay outside the gene matches. The germline V gene has CDR1 LGHNA and CDR2 YSLEER. CDR3 length: 15 residues. CDR3 sequence reads: CASSQDSQGAIGYTF. CDR3 in DNA: TGCGCCAGCAGCCAAGATTCACAGGGGGCAATTGGCTACACCTTC.

The chain recombines TRBV18 with TRBJ1-1; 8 bases match TRBD1. This CDR3 comprises 14 residues. V shed 3 bases and J 5 bases; nucleotides not matched to a gene: 5. Germline V lookup: CDR1 KGHSH, CDR2 LQKENI. DNA of the CDR3: TGTGCCAGCTCACCGACAGGGGTGGGGACTGAAGCTTTCTTT. Its protein is CASSPTGVGTEAFF.

The V gene is TRBV10-1, the J gene TRBJ1-4; D perhaps matches TRBD1 (5 bases). Germline CDR1 reads WNHNN; CDR2 reads SYGVQD (reference sequence). This CDR3 is 13 amino acids long. The ends were cut back, 0 bases at V and 11 bases at J, with 10 bases in the middle. The CDR3: CASSESARAKLFF. CDR3 coding DNA: TGCGCCAGCAGTGAGTCCGCCAGGGCTAAACTGTTTTTT.

The chain carries TRBV11-3 and TRBJ2-1, with a weak D call TRBD1 (5 bases). The CDR3 contains 15 residues. CDR1 is SGHNT and CDR2 is YENEEA in the germline V gene. V lost 4 bases to trimming and J lost 2 bases, with 12 bases between them. As DNA, the CDR3 is TGTGCCAGCAGCTACTCAGGGAATGCCTACAATGAGCAGTTCTTC. Its translation is CASSYSGNAYNEQFF.

The chain carries TRBV10-3 and TRBJ1-2; tentatively, D is TRBD1 (6 bases). The V end lost 0 bases, the J end lost 7 bases, and 18 bases lay between the germline ends. Germline CDR1 and CDR2: ENHRY and SYGVKD. The CDR3 is 16 residues long. The CDR3, as DNA: TGTGCCATCAGTGAGTCTCGGGCAGGGGATCTCAGTGGCTACACCTTC. Its translation: CAISESRAGDLSGYTF.

The V and J genes are TRBV6-1 and TRBJ2-5; 7 bases agree with TRBD1. J gave up 2 bases and V 4 bases, and 7 bases lay outside the gene matches. The CDR3 spans 15 residues. CDR1 and CDR2 from the germline V gene are MNHNS and SASEGT. This chain's CDR3 is CASSVFLGQQETQYF. CDR3 bases: TGTGCCAGCAGTGTTTTCTTGGGACAGCAAGAGACCCAGTACTTC.

The chain carries TRBV19 and TRBJ2-1, with 7 bases matching TRBD2. V dropped 2 bases and J dropped 9; count of bases not matched to a gene: 4. Germline CDR1 and CDR2: LNHDA and SQIVND (reference sequence). This CDR3 has 13 residues. The CDR3 bases are TGTGCCAGTAGTATACGGGGGGAGGGTGAGCAGTTCTTC. Its translation is CASSIRGEGEQFF.

This clone was seen a handful of times. The V and J genes are TRBV4-3 and TRBJ1-3; D is uncertain. V lost 0 bases and J 0 bases, leaving 12 bases between the germline ends. There are 17 residues in the CDR3. In germline, CDR1 is LGHNA, CDR2 YSLEER. Here the CDR3 reads CASSQDALLGSGNTIYF. The CDR3 coding sequence is TGCGCCAGCAGCCAAGACGCCCTCTTGGGCTCTGGAAACACCATATATTTT.

The V gene is TRBV2, the J gene TRBJ2-3; the match to TRBD2 covers 8 bases. V dropped 7 bases and J dropped 2; count of bases not matched to a gene: 2. This CDR3 comprises 13 residues. Germline V lookup: CDR1 SNHLY, CDR2 FYNNEI. CDR3 residues: CASKRGITDTQYF. The CDR3 nucleotides are TGTGCCAGCAAGCGGGGGATCACAGATACGCAGTATTTT.

This clone came up once. The genes are TRBV5-1 and TRBJ1-1, with a tentative D call TRBD1 (6 bases). Looked up from germline, CDR1 is SGHRS and CDR2 is YFSETQ. The CDR3 consists of 15 residues. V lost 0 bases, J lost 3 bases, and 12 bases lay in between. The CDR3: CASSLDGQGYTEAFF. The CDR3 DNA reads TGCGCCAGCAGCTTGGACGGCCAGGGGTACACTGAAGCTTTCTTT.

V is TRBV5-4 and J is TRBJ2-2; 15 nucleotides line up with TRBD2. The germline V gene encodes CDR1 SGHNT and CDR2 YYREEE (reference sequence). The ends lost 5 bases at V and 2 bases at J; junction bases unmatched: 4. This CDR3 contains 17 residues. The CDR3 loop reads CASRGGLAGGNTGELFF. CDR3 sequence (DNA): TGTGCCAGCAGGGGGGGACTAGCGGGAGGTAACACCGGGGAGCTGTTTTTT.

The chain recombines TRBV30 with TRBJ2-1; D may be TRBD1 (5 bases). The CDR3 runs to 11 residues. V was shortened by 7 bases and J by 4 bases, with 8 bases between the two germline ends. Per germline, CDR1 GTSNPN and CDR2 SVGIG (reference sequence). CDR3 protein: CALTDYNEQFF. The CDR3 nucleotides read TGTGCCTTGACAGATTACAATGAGCAGTTCTTC. Looking up the rest from reference TRBV30 and TRBJ2-1 gives the full variable domain: SQTIHQWPATLVQPVGSPLSLECTVEGTSNPNLYWYRQAAGRGLQLLFYSVGIGQISSEVPQNLSASRPQDRQFILSSKKLLLSDSGFYLCALTDYNEQFFGPGTRLTVL.

V is TRBV30 and J is TRBJ1-5; possible D gene TRBD1, 5 bases. The V gene lost 0 bases and the J gene lost 0 bases, with 15 bases spanning the gap. Germline V gene data show CDR1 as GTSNPN and CDR2 as SVGIG (reference sequence). The length of the CDR3 is 17 residues. The CDR3 DNA is TGTGCCTGGAGTGTCGGGCGACAGCACCTTAGCAATCAGCCCCAGCATTTT. As protein: CAWSVGRQHLSNQPQHF.

The chain couples TRBV13 to TRBJ2-1, with 8 bases aligning to TRBD1. V lost 4 bases to trimming and J lost 7 bases; unmatched junction nucleotides: 3. The CDR3 sequence is 13 residues long. Germline lookup yields CDR1 PRHDT and CDR2 FYEKMQ (reference sequence). The CDR3 nucleotides are TGTGCCAGCAGCTCGGACAGGGAGAATGAGCAGTTCTTC. Its protein product is CASSSDRENEQFF.

This clone was counted only a few times. This chain uses TRBV6-1 with TRBJ1-2; a possible D gene is TRBD1 (5 bases). Germline V gene lookup returns CDR1 MNHNS and CDR2 SASEGT. The CDR3 sequence is 14 residues long. The V gene lost 5 bases and the J gene lost 5 bases, with 15 bases spanning the gap. CDR3: CASSFLGTAYGYTF. CDR3 nucleotide sequence: TGTGCCAGCAGTTTTCTCGGGACCGCGTATGGCTACACCTTC.

The CDR3 sequence: CASMSGQPNQPQHF. The CDR3 region has the DNA TGTGCCAGCATGTCGGGGCAGCCTAATCAGCCCCAGCATTTT. V and J are TRBV2 and TRBJ1-5; the D gene is possibly TRBD1 (5 bases). Trimming shortened V by 7 bases and J by 4 bases, and 14 bases separated the two germline ends. Germline assignment: CDR1 SNHLY and CDR2 FYNNEI. This CDR3 is 14 amino acids long.